The sequence of this T cell receptor (beta chain) was determined in a study of shared clonotypes between healthy human individuals. Study-wide background: CD4 naive cells filled three plates per donor, CD4 memory three, CD8 naive two and CD8 memory one.

This clone was recorded once. CD45RO-negative, CCR7-positively selected cells formed the naive CD8 fraction, excluding terminally differentiated effector memory CD45RA+ cells. Clones were read by immunoSEQ multiplex PCR, and TCRdb kept only the in-frame ones, dropping some. There are nearly 2 million clones in the sample; less than 95% occur only once, and less than 1.5% lies in the top ten. This clonotype was sampled from a man aged 18 to 30 in good health. The sample comprised naive CD8+ T cells sorted from blood.

The CDR3 nucleotides are TGTGCCAGCAGTTACCCGACTAGCGGCCTGGACTACGAGCAGTACTTC. Encoded protein: CASSYPTSGLDYEQYF. The chain recombines TRBV6-6 with TRBJ2-7; TRBD2 aligns across 9 bases. This CDR3 has 16 residues. Trimming removed 2 bases from V and 3 bases from J; junction bases left unmatched: 8. Germline V gene sequence: CDR1 MNHNY, CDR2 SVGAGI (reference sequence).